What follows are 26 T cell receptor beta chains derived from one specimen sequenced in a study of CD8 T cells in ankylosing spondylitis. TCRdb used MiXCR to reprocess the 5' RACE reads, holding one entry per CDR3 protein. Among roughly 250,000 distinct CDR3 sequences listed, approximately 10% were seen once. The sample consisted of blood, either unsorted or a sorted T cell fraction (not recorded which). These receptors came from a male donor with ankylosing spondylitis or in good health (not recorded which).

This clonotype was found many times. The J gene is TRBJ2-1, the V gene TRBV29-1; a possible D gene is TRBD1 (5 bases). The CDR3 is 11 amino acids. Germline-derived CDR1 and CDR2 are SQVTM and ANQGSEA. With 7 bases removed from V and 5 bases from J, the gap between germline ends came to 9 bases. This chain's CDR3 is CSATGHNEQFF. The CDR3, as DNA: TGCAGCGCTACAGGTCACAATGAGCAGTTCTTC.

The V gene is TRBV25-1, the J gene TRBJ1-1; weak D call: TRBD1 (5 bases). Germline lookup yields CDR1 MGHDK and CDR2 SYGVNS. This CDR3 has 13 residues. The V end lost 7 bases, the J end lost 1 base, and 10 bases lay between the germline ends. This CDR3 is CASNWGGNTEAFF. In DNA, the CDR3 is TGTGCCAGCAACTGGGGGGGGAACACTGAAGCTTTCTTT.

Many counts were recorded for this clonotype. J is TRBJ1-1 and V is TRBV12-3 or TRBV12-4; D gene uncertain. This CDR3 has 11 amino acids. V was clipped by 2 bases and J by 8 bases, with 6 bases between them. The CDR3 nucleotides read TGTGCCAGCAGTTTACGGGGAGAAGCTTTCTTT. Encoded protein: CASSLRGEAFF.

This clonotype has a count of ten or more. The chain carries TRBV5-1 and TRBJ1-1; a possible D gene is TRBD1 (5 bases). V dropped 2 bases and J dropped 1 base, with 12 bases sitting between them. This CDR3 contains 15 residues. Germline loops: CDR1 SGHRS, CDR2 YFSETQ. The CDR3, as DNA: TGCGCCAGCAGCTTATCGCAGGGCCCGAACACTGAAGCTTTCTTT. This encodes CASSLSQGPNTEAFF.

There are many counts of this clonotype. At one end, the junction sequence differs from germline, possibly due to a read error. The chain combines TRBV12-3 or TRBV12-4 with TRBJ2-1; possible D gene TRBD1, 6 bases. The CDR3 sequence is 17 residues long. The CDR3 loop is CASSSAPPGQLYNEQFF. Written as DNA, the CDR3 is TGTGCCAGTAGTTCCGCCCCACCGGGACAATTATACAATGAGCAGTTCTTC.

CDR3 protein: CASRTGANYGYTF. The CDR3, as DNA: TGTGCCAGTAGGACAGGCGCTAACTATGGCTACACCTTC. V gene TRBV2 combines with J gene TRBJ1-2; 7 bases match TRBD1. Germline V lookup: CDR1 SNHLY, CDR2 FYNNEI. The ends lost 9 bases at V and 0 bases at J; junction bases unmatched: 4. The length of the CDR3 is 13 residues.

This clonotype came up a few times. A much larger clonotype is one base distant, so this may be a read error. The chain joins TRBV5-1 to TRBJ2-6; tentatively, D is TRBD1 (6 bases). From germline, CDR1 is SGHRS and CDR2 YFSETQ. The CDR3 consists of 17 residues. The CDR3 is CASSWGQTFSGANALTF. CDR3 in DNA: TGCGCCAGCAGCTGGGGGCAGACCTTCTCTGGGGCCAACGCCCTGACTTTC.

A remark on this clonotype: One junction end does not reproduce the germline sequence, and a read error may be involved. The chain links TRBV6-1 to TRBJ2-3; no definite D call. CDR1 is MNHNS, CDR2 SASEGT, per germline. This CDR3 is built from 13 residues. The CDR3 DNA reads as TGTGCCAGCAGTGTTGGTAACACAGATGCGCAGTATTTT. This gives the protein CASSVGNTDAQYF.

This clonotype was found many times. The rearrangement uses TRBV5-1 and TRBJ1-5; 7 nucleotides agree with TRBD1. Trimming at V came to 4 bases and at J to 5 bases, leaving 6 bases not matched to a gene. The germline V gene encodes CDR1 SGHRS and CDR2 YFSETQ. CDR3 length: 14 residues. CDR3 bases: TGCGCCAGCAGCGATGCAGGGGGAGATCAGCCCCAGCATTTT. As protein: CASSDAGGDQPQHF.

This chain uses TRBV4-1 with TRBJ2-3, with 7 bases aligning to TRBD2. Germline V gives CDR1 MGHRA, CDR2 YSYEKL. The V segment lost 0 bases and the J segment 8 bases; nucleotides outside the gene matches: 11. The CDR3 length is 16 residues. The CDR3 nucleotides are TGCGCCAGCAGCCAAGAATCGGGAGGAGCCGGTGGTACGCAGTATTTT. Protein: CASSQESGGAGGTQYF.

This clonotype has at least ten counts. The chain links TRBV20-1 to TRBJ2-2, with TRBD2 identical over 10 bases. V was clipped by 6 bases and J by 2 bases; unmatched bases: 18. Per the germline V gene, CDR1 is DFQATT and CDR2 is SNEGSKA (reference sequence). This CDR3 comprises 19 residues. The CDR3 sequence: CSAAGFRGASGSNTGELFF. As DNA, the CDR3 is TGCAGTGCCGCCGGATTTAGGGGGGCTAGCGGGAGCAACACCGGGGAGCTGTTTTTT.

This clonotype was observed many times. CDR3 DNA sequence: TGTGCCAGCAGTGATCAAGGGGGCCCCAATCAGCCCCAGCATTTT. This translates into CASSDQGGPNQPQHF. This chain connects TRBV6-1 to TRBJ1-5; TRBD1 agrees at 7 bases. CDR1 is MNHNS and CDR2 is SASEGT in the germline V gene. The CDR3 contains 15 residues. With V trimmed by 3 bases and J by 3 bases, 5 bases remained unmatched.

This clonotype was found many times. J is TRBJ1-2 and V is TRBV12-3 or TRBV12-4, with D tentatively TRBD1 (6 bases). The CDR3 runs to 14 residues. The V end was cut by 7 bases, the J end by 4 bases, with 16 bases between. The CDR3 DNA sequence: TGTGCCAGCACCTTGACAGGAACCTCCTATGGCTACACCTTC. Amino acid sequence: CASTLTGTSYGYTF.

The chain is built from TRBV20-1 and TRBJ2-5; 10 bases map to TRBD1. V trimming: 6 bases; J trimming: 7 bases; junction bases outside the gene matches: 11. In germline, CDR1 is DFQATT, CDR2 SNEGSKA (reference sequence). The CDR3 spans 14 residues. The CDR3 is CSAQDRGVKTTQYF. CDR3 DNA sequence: TGCAGTGCCCAGGACAGGGGGGTCAAAACGACCCAGTACTTC.

This clonotype was counted at least ten times. The rearrangement links TRBV20-1 to TRBJ2-5; the match to TRBD2 covers 8 bases. Germline V gene sequence: CDR1 DFQATT, CDR2 SNEGSKA (reference sequence). V dropped 5 bases and J dropped 2; count of bases not matched to a gene: 7. This CDR3 is 14 amino acids long. The CDR3 DNA sequence: TGCAGTGCTGCTAGACTAGCGCCACAAGAGACCCAGTACTTC. Translating gives CSAARLAPQETQYF.

This clonotype was seen repeatedly, ten times or more. The CDR3 spells CASSPWRAGLRIANYGYTF. The CDR3 nucleotides read TGTGCCAGCAGCCCATGGAGGGCCGGGCTCAGGATAGCTAACTATGGCTACACCTTC. V gene TRBV3-1 combines with J gene TRBJ1-2; D gene ambiguous. The CDR3 length is 19 residues. Germline CDR1 LGHDT, CDR2 YNNKEL (reference sequence). Trimming took off 4 bases at V and 0 bases at J, with 24 bases between the two ends.

This clonotype came up many times. This chain uses TRBV5-1 with TRBJ1-3; possibly TRBD1 for D (6 bases). The V gene lost 5 bases and the J gene lost 2 bases, with 11 bases spanning the gap. Per the germline V gene, CDR1 is SGHRS and CDR2 is YFSETQ. The CDR3 is 14 amino acids. The DNA of the CDR3 is TGCGCCAGCAGTCCTACAGGGACTGGAAACACCATATATTTT. As protein: CASSPTGTGNTIYF.

This clonotype occurred a few times. The chain uses TRBV4-1 and TRBJ1-5; D not certain. The V gene's germline CDR1 is MGHRA and CDR2 YSYEKL. Trimming pared 0 bases from V and 3 bases from J, leaving 18 bases between. The CDR3 covers 18 residues. This chain's CDR3 is CASSQEFSSAADNQPQHF. The CDR3, as DNA: TGCGCCAGCAGCCAAGAGTTCTCTTCGGCAGCAGACAATCAGCCCCAGCATTTT.

This clonotype was recorded a few times. The chain uses TRBV7-2 and TRBJ2-2, with D hard to call. This CDR3 region has 14 residues. V gave up 5 bases and J gave up 7 bases, with 14 bases separating them. CDR1 and CDR2 from the germline V gene are SGHTA and FQGNSA. CDR3 DNA: TGTGCCAGCAGCCTAATCGGACCCGGCGGGGAGCTGTTTTTT. Protein: CASSLIGPGGELFF.

This clonotype came up many times. The chain recombines TRBV30 with TRBJ2-1; TRBD2 is a possible D gene (5 bases). The CDR3 extends over 14 amino acids. The V end lost 0 bases, the J end lost 15 bases, and 21 bases lay between the germline ends. Germline assignment: CDR1 GTSNPN and CDR2 SVGIG (reference sequence). CDR3 DNA: TGTGCCTGGAGTGTGAGCGGCGAGGTACCGCGTCCGTTCTTC. It codes for CAWSVSGEVPRPFF.

The J gene is TRBJ1-5, the V gene TRBV7-2, with a tentative D call TRBD1 (5 bases). The length of the CDR3 is 14 residues. V gave up 3 bases and J gave up 3 bases, with 9 bases separating them. Per the germline V gene, CDR1 is SGHTA and CDR2 is FQGNSA. The CDR3 coding sequence is TGTGCCAGCAGCTTGGGCAGGGTCAATCAGCCCCAGCATTTT. Translated, it gives CASSLGRVNQPQHF.

This clonotype was counted at least ten times. The gene calls are TRBV30 and TRBJ1-5; D may be TRBD1 (5 bases). The CDR3 extends over 15 amino acids. The germline CDR1 and CDR2 sequences are GTSNPN and SVGIG (reference sequence). V lost 3 bases to trimming and J lost 0 bases, with 12 bases between them. The CDR3 nucleotides read TGTGCCTGGAGGGGGGAGAGGGATAGCAATCAGCCCCAGCATTTT. Amino acids: CAWRGERDSNQPQHF.

This clonotype occurred many times. V and J are TRBV18 and TRBJ2-7, with a possible D match to TRBD1 (5 bases). The CDR3 is 13 residues long. Deletions cut 6 bases from V and 6 bases from J, with 15 bases between. Germline lookup yields CDR1 KGHSH and CDR2 LQKENI. The DNA of the CDR3 is TGTGCCAGCTCGCCGCTAAGGGGCTCCGAGCAGTACTTC. This codes for CASSPLRGSEQYF.

For this clonotype: This may be a read error: a much more frequent sequence differs by one nucleotide. V usage is TRBV7-2 and J usage is TRBJ2-3; TRBD2 matches 11 bases. Trimming cost V 0 bases and J 4 bases; bases outside gene matches: 12. Germline V gene lookup returns CDR1 SGHTA and CDR2 FQGNSA. The CDR3 is made up of 19 amino acids. The CDR3 is CTSSLAISGGAKIADTQYF. CDR3 DNA sequence: TGTACCAGCAGCTTAGCGATTAGCGGGGGGGCCAAAATAGCAGATACGCAGTATTTT.

This rearrangement joins TRBV20-1 to TRBJ2-7; D possibly uses TRBD1 or TRBD2 (5 bases each). Trimming took off 2 bases at V and 3 bases at J, with 11 bases between the two ends. The CDR3 consists of 13 residues. Germline-derived CDR1 and CDR2 are DFQATT and SNEGSKA (reference sequence). This CDR3 reads CSARIRGHYEQYF. CDR3 DNA sequence: TGCAGTGCTAGAATCCGGGGCCACTACGAGCAGTACTTC.

Only one count was recorded for this clonotype. The chain links TRBV7-8 to TRBJ2-7; 9 nucleotides agree with TRBD1. The trim removed 7 bases at V and 5 bases at J, leaving 9 bases unmatched. The CDR3 is 14 amino acids. Germline V CDR1 and CDR2: SGHVS, FQNEAQ. In nucleotides, the CDR3 is TGTGCCAGCAAAAATCGGGACAGGGTCCACGAGCAGTACTTC. Translation: CASKNRDRVHEQYF. Filled out from reference TRBV7-8 and TRBJ2-7, the complete variable domain reads GAGVSQSPRYKVAKRGQDVALRCDPISGHVSLFWYQQALGQGPEFLTYFQNEAQLDKSGLPSDRFFAERPEGSVSTLKIQRTQQEDSAVYLCASKNRDRVHEQYFGPGTRLTVT.